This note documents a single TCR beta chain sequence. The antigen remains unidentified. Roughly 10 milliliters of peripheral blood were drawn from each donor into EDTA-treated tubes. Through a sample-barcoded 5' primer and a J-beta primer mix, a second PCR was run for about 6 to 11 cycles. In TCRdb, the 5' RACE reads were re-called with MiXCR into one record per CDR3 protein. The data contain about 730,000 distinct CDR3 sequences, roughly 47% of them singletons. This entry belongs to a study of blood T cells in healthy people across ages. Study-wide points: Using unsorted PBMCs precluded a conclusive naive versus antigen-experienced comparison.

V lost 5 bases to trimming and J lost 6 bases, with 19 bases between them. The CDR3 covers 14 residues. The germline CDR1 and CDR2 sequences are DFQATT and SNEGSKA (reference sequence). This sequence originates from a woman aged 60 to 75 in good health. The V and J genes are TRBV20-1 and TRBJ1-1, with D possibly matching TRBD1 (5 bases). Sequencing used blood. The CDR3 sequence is CSAGPDLGGAEAFF. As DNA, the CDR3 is TGCAGTGCTGGCCCTGACCTGGGGGGGGCTGAAGCTTTCTTT.